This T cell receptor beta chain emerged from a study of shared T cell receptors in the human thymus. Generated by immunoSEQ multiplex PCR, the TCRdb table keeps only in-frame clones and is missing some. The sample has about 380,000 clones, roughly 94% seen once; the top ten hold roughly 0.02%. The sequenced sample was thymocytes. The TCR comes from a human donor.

CDR3 sequence reads: CASSTSGTLSYEQYF. Here the CDR3 DNA reads TGTGCCAGCAGTACTAGCGGGACCTTATCCTACGAGCAGTACTTC. This sequence joins TRBV2 and TRBJ2-7, with TRBD2 matching over 10 bases. The V gene's germline CDR1 is SNHLY and CDR2 FYNNEI. This CDR3 region has 15 residues. The trim removed 5 bases at V and 1 base at J, leaving 5 bases unmatched.